Shown below are 28 T cell receptor beta chains from a single sample sequenced in a study of T cells expressing NK-cell markers. TCRdb re-called the 5' RACE reads and shows each CDR3 protein once, DNA omitted. The sample data list 150,000 or so distinct CDR3 sequences. Sequencing was done on a sample of blood T cells: a sorted CD56 or NKG2C T cell subset, CD4+ or CD8+ T cells, or bulk PBMC T cells (not recorded which). These receptors came from a woman aged 50 to 60 in good health.

The V and J genes are TRBV13 and TRBJ2-1; TCRdb reports TRBD2, a call that lacks DNA to check it against. Germline V gene data show CDR1 as PRHDT and CDR2 as FYEKMQ (reference sequence). This CDR3 is built from 16 residues. CDR3 amino acids: CASSSTTSGPYNEQFF. Using reference TRBV13 and TRBJ2-1 for the parts outside the CDR3, the full variable domain is AAGVIQSPRHLIKEKRETATLKCYPIPRHDTVYWYQQGPGQDPQFLISFYEKMQSDKGSIPDRFSAQQFSDYHSELNMSSLELGDSALYFCASSSTTSGPYNEQFFGPGTRLTVL.

This chain uses TRBV7-9 with TRBJ2-6; the D call of TRBD1 rests on TCRdb alone, since no DNA is present to check it. The length of the CDR3 is 18 residues. Germline values: CDR1 SEHNR, CDR2 FQNEAQ (reference sequence). The chain's CDR3 is CASSPTGTLDSGANVLTF.

This chain's CDR3 is CSAPVTGAGQPQHF. V usage is TRBV20-1 and J usage is TRBJ1-5; TCRdb's D gene call, TRBD1, goes unchecked for lack of DNA. The CDR3 spans 14 residues. Germline V gene sequence: CDR1 DFQATT, CDR2 SNEGSKA (reference sequence).

The chain has TRBV6-5 and TRBJ2-5; the TCRdb call, TRBD2, lacks DNA for checking. There are 16 residues in the CDR3. Germline lookup yields CDR1 MNHEY and CDR2 SVGAGI. The CDR3 protein is CASSYSGTSGQETQYF.

CDR3: CASSGKGVGLNTEAFF. The chain recombines TRBV5-1 with TRBJ1-1; the D gene TCRdb calls, TRBD1, cannot be checked with no DNA. This CDR3 has 16 amino acids. The germline V gene encodes CDR1 SGHRS and CDR2 YFSETQ. The whole variable domain, remainder taken from reference TRBV5-1 and TRBJ1-1, is KAGVTQTPRYLIKTRGQQVTLSCSPISGHRSVSWYQQTPGQGLQFLFEYFSETQRNKGNFPGRFSGRQFSNSRSEMNVSTLELGDSALYLCASSGKGVGLNTEAFFGQGTRLTVV.

The chain's CDR3 is CASSFGHLETQYF. The chain couples TRBV27 to TRBJ2-5. The CDR3 runs 13 residues. The germline V gene has CDR1 MNHEY and CDR2 SMNVEV (reference sequence).

The CDR3 loop reads CASSLGSGTTTGELFF. The chain employs TRBV11-2 and TRBJ2-2; with no DNA, the TCRdb D assignment of TRBD2 cannot be verified. The CDR3 runs to 16 residues. CDR1 and CDR2 (germline): SGHAT, FQNNGV. The variable domain in full, completed from reference TRBV11-2 and TRBJ2-2, reads EAGVAQSPRYKIIEKRQSVAFWCNPISGHATLYWYQQILGQGPKLLIQFQNNGVVDDSQLPKDRFSAERLKGVDSTLKIQPAKLEDSAVYLCASSLGSGTTTGELFFGEGSRLTVL.

The chain uses TRBV5-6 and TRBJ2-5; TCRdb's D gene call, TRBD2, goes unchecked for lack of DNA. Germline V gene data show CDR1 as SGHDT and CDR2 as YYEEEE. This CDR3 comprises 15 residues. The CDR3 protein is CASLPSGSQPETQYF.

CDR3: CSARTRTMNTEAFF. This chain connects TRBV20-1 to TRBJ1-1. The CDR3 runs 14 residues. CDR1 DFQATT and CDR2 SNEGSKA come from the germline V gene (reference sequence).

This chain uses TRBV24-1 with TRBJ2-1. This CDR3 has 14 residues. Germline V gene data show CDR1 as KGHDR and CDR2 as SFDVKD. The CDR3 spells CATATWGFGDEQFF.

The chain uses TRBV27 and TRBJ1-6; TCRdb lists TRBD1, though no DNA is available to test this call. Germline V CDR1 and CDR2: MNHEY, SMNVEV (reference sequence). There are 15 residues in the CDR3. This chain's CDR3 is CASSLRTGAHSPLHF.

The chain recombines TRBV19 with TRBJ1-1; there is no DNA to check the TCRdb D call of TRBD1. The CDR3 runs to 15 residues. From germline, CDR1 is LNHDA and CDR2 SQIVND (reference sequence). The CDR3: CASSILATANTEAFF.

The CDR3: CASSLFGLAGEQYF. The chain links TRBV28 to TRBJ2-7; checking the TCRdb D call of TRBD2 is not possible without DNA. Germline values: CDR1 MDHEN, CDR2 SYDVKM. The CDR3 length is 14 residues.

The rearrangement links TRBV3-1 to TRBJ2-7; TCRdb gives TRBD1 as the D gene, but with no DNA this cannot be confirmed. The germline gives CDR1 LGHDT, CDR2 YNNKEL (reference sequence). This CDR3 contains 15 residues. The CDR3 sequence: CASSQAWEGAGEQYF.

The chain joins TRBV11-2 to TRBJ2-7; TCRdb calls TRBD2, which cannot be checked without DNA. Germline CDR1 and CDR2: SGHAT and FQNNGV. The CDR3 sequence is 17 residues long. CDR3 region: CASSLRRPRLDYYEQYF.

The chain links TRBV6-5 to TRBJ1-2; TCRdb indicates TRBD1, and absent DNA this call remains unverified. Germline V gene lookup returns CDR1 MNHEY and CDR2 SVGAGI. This CDR3 is built from 13 residues. This CDR3 reads CASSPYSAGGYTF.

The V and J genes are TRBV14 and TRBJ2-7. Germline V CDR1 and CDR2: SGHDN, FVKESK. This CDR3 contains 14 residues. CDR3 sequence reads: CASSLNRAPYEQYF.

The chain employs TRBV4-1 and TRBJ2-7; TCRdb reports TRBD1, a call that lacks DNA to check it against. The CDR3 consists of 13 residues. The V gene's germline CDR1 is MGHRA and CDR2 YSYEKL. This CDR3 is CASSHGQAYEQYF.

The V gene is TRBV9, the J gene TRBJ1-6; TCRdb names TRBD1, which stays unverified in the absence of DNA. Germline V gives CDR1 SGDLS, CDR2 YYNGEE. There are 14 residues in the CDR3. CDR3: CASSATGAGSPLHF.

V and J are TRBV20-1 and TRBJ2-5. Germline V CDR1 and CDR2: DFQATT, SNEGSKA (reference sequence). This CDR3 has 15 residues. This CDR3 is CSADDKAAYQETQYF.

V and J are TRBV6-1 and TRBJ1-5. The CDR3 loop spans 12 amino acids. Looked up from germline, CDR1 is MNHNS and CDR2 is SASEGT. CDR3 in amino acids: CASSLINQPQHF.

The chain couples TRBV30 to TRBJ2-7. This CDR3 has 13 residues. Germline V gene lookup returns CDR1 GTSNPN and CDR2 SVGIG (reference sequence). CDR3 residues: CAWIQASSYEQYF.

The rearrangement joins TRBV27 to TRBJ1-6; TCRdb lists TRBD1, though no DNA is available to test this call. Germline V lookup: CDR1 MNHEY, CDR2 SMNVEV (reference sequence). The CDR3 is 14 amino acids. The CDR3 protein is CASSFGGDDSPLHF.

This chain joins TRBV20-1 and TRBJ2-1; TCRdb indicates TRBD2, and absent DNA this call remains unverified. Germline V gene lookup returns CDR1 DFQATT and CDR2 SNEGSKA (reference sequence). The length of the CDR3 is 14 residues. This CDR3 reads CSARGLDDYNEQFF.

The chain combines TRBV5-6 with TRBJ2-7; TCRdb's assignment of TRBD2 cannot be checked, as there is no DNA. This CDR3 has 16 amino acids. Germline V gives CDR1 SGHDT, CDR2 YYEEEE. CDR3 in amino acids: CASSALPGTSGYEQYF. The full variable domain, in which reference TRBV5-6 and TRBJ2-7 provide the parts outside the CDR3, is DAGVTQSPTHLIKTRGQQVTLRCSPKSGHDTVSWYQQALGQGPQFIFQYYEEEERQRGNFPDRFSGHQFPNYSSELNVNALLLGDSALYLCASSALPGTSGYEQYFGPGTRLTVT.

This chain connects TRBV4-2 to TRBJ2-1; TCRdb's D call of TRBD1 is untestable without DNA. The germline gives CDR1 LGHNA, CDR2 YNFKEQ. This CDR3 region has 16 residues. The CDR3: CASSQVSGTGVNEQFF.

The V and J genes are TRBV20-1 and TRBJ2-1; there is no DNA to check the TCRdb D call of TRBD2. The CDR3 has 19 residues. CDR1 is DFQATT, CDR2 SNEGSKA, per germline (reference sequence). CDR3 residues: CSARSVGLAGAFVYNEQFF.

The rearrangement joins TRBV6-5 to TRBJ2-2. The CDR3 is 14 amino acids. CDR1 and CDR2 from the germline V gene are MNHEY and SVGAGI. The CDR3 region is CASSYSTYTGELFF.